This paragraph reports one T cell receptor beta chain. This may come from a read error, since a much larger clone is one base off. Each CDR3 protein is one row after TCRdb ran MiXCR on the PCR reads. This repertoire shows 20,000 to 25,000 distinct CDR3 sequences, approximately 35% found once; its top ten account for 19%. These data originate in a study of tumor-infiltrating lymphocytes in oesophageal squamous cell carcinoma. The CDR3 has 17 amino acids. Germline values: CDR1 MDHEN, CDR2 SYDVKM. J is TRBJ2-1 and V is TRBV28, with 7 bases that match TRBD2. Near its end, the DNA agrees better with TRBJ2-7, so the J call may be wrong. The sequenced sample consisted of esophageal tumor tissue. This TCR was recovered from a female donor with esophageal squamous cell carcinoma. DNA of the CDR3: TGTGCCAGCAGTTTATCCCTACGAGGGAGGGAAATGGGGGAGCAGTACTTC. Amino acids: CASSLSLRGREMGEQYF.